The source of this TCR beta chain is a study of blood T cell repertoires in COVID-19. Study information: Material from acute and convalescent COVID-19 was sourced from the United States, Italy and Spain. PBMCs, B-cell-depleted T cells, or T cells provided the cDNA or gDNA that made up the material.

The V gene's germline CDR1 is LNHDA and CDR2 SQIVND (reference sequence). CDR3 length: 13 residues. Methods used by the authors: Using reference gene primer amplification, nucleated cell counts were estimated. TCRdb's copy holds only in-frame clones and misses some; the assay was immunoSEQ multiplex PCR. The DNA was the basis for D and trimming; V, J and clone size are from that table. The table lists approximately 80,000 clones, 81% of them singletons. Of note for this clone: Germline is not matched at one junction end, which may reflect a read error.

The chain combines TRBV19 with TRBJ2-3; D perhaps matches TRBD2 (6 bases). The TCR sequence derives from an elderly man with acute or convalescent COVID-19. The sequenced sample was peripheral blood. CDR3 nucleotides: TGTGCCAGTAGTATAGATCGGGGGTTTACAGTGACCTTT. Translation: CASSIDRGFTVTF.